This entry lists 11 T cell receptor beta chains sequenced from one sample in a study of T cells after yellow fever vaccination. TCRdb reprocessed the 5' RACE reads via MiXCR and lists one record per CDR3 protein. This sample yields some 300,000 distinct CDR3 sequences, of which 9.5% to 12% are seen a single time; about 3% belongs to the top ten. Sequencing was performed on CD4+ T cells sorted from PBMCs, taken 45 days after the yellow fever booster vaccination. These TCRs come from a young man who received the YFV17D yellow fever vaccine.

This clonotype occurred many times. The rearrangement joins TRBV18 to TRBJ2-3; weak D call: TRBD2 (6 bases). V was shortened by 0 bases and J by 5 bases, with 12 bases between the two germline ends. CDR1 is KGHSH, CDR2 LQKENI, per germline. This CDR3 has 15 residues. The CDR3 sequence: CASSPPLGGEDTQYF. Here the CDR3 DNA reads TGTGCCAGCTCACCACCCTTAGGCGGGGAAGATACGCAGTATTTT.

This clonotype turned up a few times. The V gene is TRBV29-1, the J gene TRBJ1-2; D may be TRBD1 (5 bases). The CDR3 is 10 residues long. Germline lookup yields CDR1 SQVTM and CDR2 ANQGSEA. CDR3 loop: CSGGDGGYTF. The CDR3 DNA reads as TGCTCCGGGGGGGATGGTGGCTACACCTTC.

CDR3 loop: CASSQEVGYYQETQYF. The CDR3 bases are TGCGCCAGCAGCCAAGAGGTCGGCTATTACCAAGAGACCCAGTACTTC. The genes are TRBV4-1 and TRBJ2-5; D unresolved. V lost 0 bases and J 0 bases, leaving 11 bases between the germline ends. Germline V lookup: CDR1 MGHRA, CDR2 YSYEKL. There are 16 residues in the CDR3.

This clonotype was counted between two and nine times. The chain uses TRBV2 and TRBJ2-5, with no clear D. Trimming left V 2 bases short and J 2 bases short, with 15 bases between. The length of the CDR3 is 16 residues. Germline values: CDR1 SNHLY, CDR2 FYNNEI. The DNA for the CDR3 is TGTGCCAGCAGTGAAATCTTGGGCGCCAGTCAAGAGACCCAGTACTTC. Protein product: CASSEILGASQETQYF.

This clonotype turned up a few times. The chain joins TRBV30 to TRBJ2-1, with 9 bases matching TRBD2. Germline values: CDR1 GTSNPN, CDR2 SVGIG (reference sequence). The ends lost 3 bases at V and 4 bases at J; junction bases unmatched: 7. This CDR3 has 15 residues. CDR3 in DNA: TGTGCCTGGAGGTCAGGGGGACTAGCTTACAATGAGCAGTTCTTC. Its translation: CAWRSGGLAYNEQFF.

The chain carries TRBV18 and TRBJ1-6; D not resolved. CDR1 KGHSH and CDR2 LQKENI come from the germline V gene. V was clipped by 4 bases and J by 7 bases, with 14 bases between them. This CDR3 region has 15 residues. CDR3 nucleotide sequence: TGTGCCAGCTCACGGGGAAGCGGGAGGAATTCACCCCTCCACTTT. Translated: CASSRGSGRNSPLHF. Combining the CDR3 with reference TRBV18 and TRBJ1-6 gives the whole variable domain NAGVMQNPRHLVRRRGQEARLRCSPMKGHSHVYWYRQLPEEGLKFMVYLQKENIIDESGMPKERFSAEFPKEGPSILRIQQVVRGDSAAYFCASSRGSGRNSPLHFGNGTRLTVT.

This clonotype appeared many times. This chain uses TRBV27 with TRBJ2-7; 7 bases are shared with TRBD1. V was pared by 4 bases and J by 6 bases, with 12 bases of the junction left unmatched. CDR1 is MNHEY, CDR2 SMNVEV, per germline (reference sequence). The CDR3 covers 15 residues. In DNA, the CDR3 is TGTGCCAGCAGTTCAATAGACAGGGTTTGGAGCGAGCAGTACTTC. As protein: CASSSIDRVWSEQYF.

This clonotype was observed many times. The V gene is TRBV7-8, the J gene TRBJ2-5; a weak D match, TRBD2 (6 bases). This CDR3 has 17 residues. V lost 5 bases and J lost 4, with 23 bases in between. From germline, CDR1 is SGHVS and CDR2 FQNEAQ. In nucleotides, the CDR3 is TGTGCCAGCAGCCTCGTTTATTCGACTAGGCGCGGAGAGACCCAGTACTTC. Amino acid sequence: CASSLVYSTRRGETQYF.

The chain employs TRBV28 and TRBJ2-7, with TRBD1 matching over 7 bases. Germline lookup yields CDR1 MDHEN and CDR2 SYDVKM. The CDR3 length is 14 residues. J gave up 3 bases and V 4 bases, and 6 bases lay outside the gene matches. CDR3 sequence reads: CASSWGQFGYEQYF. CDR3 sequence (DNA): TGTGCCAGCAGTTGGGGACAGTTTGGCTACGAGCAGTACTTC.

The chain employs TRBV20-1 and TRBJ2-3, with 8 bases fitting TRBD2. CDR3 size: 13 residues. Germline V gene lookup returns CDR1 DFQATT and CDR2 SNEGSKA (reference sequence). CDR3: CAADLAGTDTQYF. For the CDR3, the DNA is TGCGCTGCTGACCTAGCGGGTACAGATACGCAGTATTTT.

This clonotype was observed many times. J is TRBJ2-1 and V is TRBV7-6; TRBD2 matches at 8 bases. The germline V gene has CDR1 SGHVS and CDR2 FNYEAQ. The ends lost 7 bases at V and 9 bases at J; junction bases unmatched: 11. The CDR3 is made up of 14 amino acids. Here the CDR3 DNA reads TGTGCCAGCACACCGGGACTAGTATTCGGTGAGCAGTTCTTC. Protein: CASTPGLVFGEQFF.